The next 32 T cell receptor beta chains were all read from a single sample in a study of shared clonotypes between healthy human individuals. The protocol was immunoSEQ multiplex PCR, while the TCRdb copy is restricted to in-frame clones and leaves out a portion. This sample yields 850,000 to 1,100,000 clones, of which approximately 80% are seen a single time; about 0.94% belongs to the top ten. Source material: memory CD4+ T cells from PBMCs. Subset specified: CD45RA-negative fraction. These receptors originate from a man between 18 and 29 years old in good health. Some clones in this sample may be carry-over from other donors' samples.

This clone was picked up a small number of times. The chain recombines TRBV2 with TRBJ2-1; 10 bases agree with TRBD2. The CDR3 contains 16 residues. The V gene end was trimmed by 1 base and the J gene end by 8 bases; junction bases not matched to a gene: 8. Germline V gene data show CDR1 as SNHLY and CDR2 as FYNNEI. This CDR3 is CASSEGVAGGGYEQFF. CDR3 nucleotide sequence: TGTGCCAGCAGTGAAGGGGTAGCGGGAGGCGGGTATGAGCAGTTCTTC.

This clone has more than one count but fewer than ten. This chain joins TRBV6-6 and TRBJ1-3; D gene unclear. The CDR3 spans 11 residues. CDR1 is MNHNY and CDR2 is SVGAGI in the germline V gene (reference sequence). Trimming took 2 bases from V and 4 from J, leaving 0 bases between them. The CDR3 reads CASSYGNTIYF. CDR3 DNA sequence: TGTGCCAGCAGTTACGGAAACACCATATATTTT.

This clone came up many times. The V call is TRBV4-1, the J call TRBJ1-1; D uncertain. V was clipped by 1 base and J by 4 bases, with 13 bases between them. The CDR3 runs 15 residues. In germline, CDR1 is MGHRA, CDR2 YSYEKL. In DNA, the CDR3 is TGCGCCAGCAGCCAAGGGGAGTCGCAGGCCACTGAAGCTTTCTTT. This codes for CASSQGESQATEAFF.

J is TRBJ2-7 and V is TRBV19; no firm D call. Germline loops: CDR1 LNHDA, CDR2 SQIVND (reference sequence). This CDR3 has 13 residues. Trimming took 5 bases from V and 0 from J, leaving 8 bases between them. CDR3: CASSLRLSYEQYF. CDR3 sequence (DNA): TGTGCCAGTAGTCTCCGCCTCTCCTACGAGCAGTACTTC.

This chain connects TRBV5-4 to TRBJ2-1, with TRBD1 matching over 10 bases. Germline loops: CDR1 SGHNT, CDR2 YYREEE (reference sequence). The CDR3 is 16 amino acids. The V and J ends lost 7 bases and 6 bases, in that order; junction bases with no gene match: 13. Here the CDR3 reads CASFFAGTGDANEQFF. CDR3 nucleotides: TGTGCCAGCTTCTTTGCTGGGACAGGGGATGCCAATGAGCAGTTCTTC.

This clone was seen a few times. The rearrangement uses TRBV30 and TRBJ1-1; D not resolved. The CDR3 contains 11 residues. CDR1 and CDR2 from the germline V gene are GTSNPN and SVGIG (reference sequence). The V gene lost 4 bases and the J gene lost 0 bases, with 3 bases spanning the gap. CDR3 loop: CAWNVNTEAFF. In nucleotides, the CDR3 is TGTGCCTGGAACGTGAACACTGAAGCTTTCTTT.

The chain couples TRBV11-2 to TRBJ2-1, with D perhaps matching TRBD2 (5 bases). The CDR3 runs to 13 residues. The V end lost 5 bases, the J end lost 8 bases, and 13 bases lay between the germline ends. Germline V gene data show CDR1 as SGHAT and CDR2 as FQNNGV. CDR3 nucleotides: TGTGCCAGCAGCCCTGAGCGGTGGTATGAGCAGTTCTTC. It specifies CASSPERWYEQFF.

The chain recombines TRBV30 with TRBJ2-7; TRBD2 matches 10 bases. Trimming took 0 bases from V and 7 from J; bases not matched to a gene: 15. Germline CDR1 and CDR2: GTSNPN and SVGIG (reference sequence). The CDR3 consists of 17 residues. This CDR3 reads CAWSVRHVSGRASEQYF. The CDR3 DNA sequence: TGTGCCTGGAGTGTACGGCACGTCAGCGGGAGGGCGAGTGAGCAGTACTTC.

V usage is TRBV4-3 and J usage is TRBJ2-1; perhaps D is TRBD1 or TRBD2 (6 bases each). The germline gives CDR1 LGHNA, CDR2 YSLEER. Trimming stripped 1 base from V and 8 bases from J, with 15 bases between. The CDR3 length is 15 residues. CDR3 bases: TGCGCCAGCAGCCAAGTGAGACGGGGGCTGGATGAGCAGTTCTTC. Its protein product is CASSQVRRGLDEQFF.

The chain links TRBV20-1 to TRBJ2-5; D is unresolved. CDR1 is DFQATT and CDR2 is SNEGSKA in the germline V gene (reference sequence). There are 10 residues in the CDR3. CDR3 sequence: CSGRRETQYF. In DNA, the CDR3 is TGCAGCGGAAGGCGCGAGACCCAGTACTTC.

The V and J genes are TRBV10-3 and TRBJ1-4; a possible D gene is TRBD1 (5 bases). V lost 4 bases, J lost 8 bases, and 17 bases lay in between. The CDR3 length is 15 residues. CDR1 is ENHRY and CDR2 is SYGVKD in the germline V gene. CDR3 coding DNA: TGTGCCATCAGTGCCCGCCTGGGACGAGGCGAAAAACTGTTTTTT. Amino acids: CAISARLGRGEKLFF.

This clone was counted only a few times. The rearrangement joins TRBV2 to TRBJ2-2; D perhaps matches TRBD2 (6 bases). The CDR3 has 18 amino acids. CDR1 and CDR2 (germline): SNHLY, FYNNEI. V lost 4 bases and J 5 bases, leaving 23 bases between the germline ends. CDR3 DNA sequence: TGTGCCAGCAGTGTTTCCGGGGGAGCGAGAAGGGCGACCGGGGAGCTGTTTTTT. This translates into CASSVSGGARRATGELFF.

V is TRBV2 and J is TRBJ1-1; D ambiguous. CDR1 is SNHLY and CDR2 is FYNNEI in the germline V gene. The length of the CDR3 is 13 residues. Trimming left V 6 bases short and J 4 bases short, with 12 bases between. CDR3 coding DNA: TGTGCCAGCAGCCTAGAGATGGGCACTGAAGCTTTCTTT. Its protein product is CASSLEMGTEAFF.

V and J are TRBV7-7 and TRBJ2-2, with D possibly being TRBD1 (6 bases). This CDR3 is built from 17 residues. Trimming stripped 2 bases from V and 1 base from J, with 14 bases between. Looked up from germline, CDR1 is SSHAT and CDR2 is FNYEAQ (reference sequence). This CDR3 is CASSLKVPTGNTGELFF. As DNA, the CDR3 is TGTGCCAGCAGCTTAAAGGTCCCGACAGGGAACACCGGGGAGCTGTTTTTT.

The CDR3 reads CASKGNQPQHF. CDR3 bases: TGTGCCAGCAAGGGCAATCAGCCCCAGCATTTT. The chain employs TRBV6-6 and TRBJ1-5; D remains unclear. This CDR3 contains 11 residues. Germline lookup yields CDR1 MNHNY and CDR2 SVGAGI (reference sequence). The V end was cut by 7 bases, the J end by 2 bases, with 3 bases between.

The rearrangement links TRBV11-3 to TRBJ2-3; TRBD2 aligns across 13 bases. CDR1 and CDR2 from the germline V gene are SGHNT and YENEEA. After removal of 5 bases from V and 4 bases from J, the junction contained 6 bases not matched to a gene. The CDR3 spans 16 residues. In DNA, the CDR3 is TGTGCCAGCAGCGCCCGGACTAGCGGGAGTGCAGATACGCAGTATTTT. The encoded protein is CASSARTSGSADTQYF.

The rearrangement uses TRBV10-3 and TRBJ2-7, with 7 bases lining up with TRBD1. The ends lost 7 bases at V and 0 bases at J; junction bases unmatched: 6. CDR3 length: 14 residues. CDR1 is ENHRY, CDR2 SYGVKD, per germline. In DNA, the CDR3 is TGTGCCATCATGGACAGGTGGAACTCCTACGAGCAGTACTTC. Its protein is CAIMDRWNSYEQYF.

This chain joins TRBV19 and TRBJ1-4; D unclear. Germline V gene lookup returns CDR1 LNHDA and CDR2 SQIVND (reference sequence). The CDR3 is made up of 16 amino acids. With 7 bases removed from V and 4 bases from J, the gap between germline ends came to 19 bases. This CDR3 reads CASTRAGAGSNEKLFF. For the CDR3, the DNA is TGTGCCAGTACCCGCGCTGGCGCCGGGAGTAATGAAAAACTGTTTTTT. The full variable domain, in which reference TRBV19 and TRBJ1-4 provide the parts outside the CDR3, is DGGITQSPKYLFRKEGQNVTLSCEQNLNHDAMYWYRQDPGQGLRLIYYSQIVNDFQKGDIAEGYSVSREKKESFPLTVTSAQKNPTAFYLCASTRAGAGSNEKLFFGSGTQLSVL.

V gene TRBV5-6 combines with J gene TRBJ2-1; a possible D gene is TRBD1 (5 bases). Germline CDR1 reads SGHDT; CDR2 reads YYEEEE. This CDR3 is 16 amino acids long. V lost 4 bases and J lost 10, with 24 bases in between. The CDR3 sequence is CASSLRRRTLPLEQFF. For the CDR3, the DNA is TGTGCCAGCAGCCTGCGTAGAAGGACACTACCTTTGGAGCAGTTCTTC.

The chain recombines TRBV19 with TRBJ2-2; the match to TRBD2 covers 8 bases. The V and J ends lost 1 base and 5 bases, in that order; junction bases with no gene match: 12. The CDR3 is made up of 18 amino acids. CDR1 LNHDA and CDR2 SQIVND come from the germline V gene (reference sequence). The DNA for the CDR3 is TGTGCCAGTAGTATAGGTTCTAGACGCGGGAGGCGGACCGGGGAGCTGTTTTTT. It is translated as CASSIGSRRGRRTGELFF.

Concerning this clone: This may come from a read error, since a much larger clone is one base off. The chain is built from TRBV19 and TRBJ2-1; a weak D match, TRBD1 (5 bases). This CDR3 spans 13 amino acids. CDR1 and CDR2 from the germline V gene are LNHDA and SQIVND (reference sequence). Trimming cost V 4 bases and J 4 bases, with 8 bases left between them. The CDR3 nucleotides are TGTGCCAGTAGTAGGGGCAGATACAATGAGCAGTTCTTC. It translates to CASSRGRYNEQFF.

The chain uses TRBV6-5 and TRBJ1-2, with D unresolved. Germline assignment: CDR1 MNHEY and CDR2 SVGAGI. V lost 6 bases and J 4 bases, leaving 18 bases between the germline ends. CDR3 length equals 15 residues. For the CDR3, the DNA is TGTGCCAGCAGCCCTAGTCCAAGTTCTGTCTATGGCTACACCTTC. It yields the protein CASSPSPSSVYGYTF.

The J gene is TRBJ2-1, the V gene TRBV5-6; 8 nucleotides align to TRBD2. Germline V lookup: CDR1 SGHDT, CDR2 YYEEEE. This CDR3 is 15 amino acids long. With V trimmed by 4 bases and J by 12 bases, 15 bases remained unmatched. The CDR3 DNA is TGTGCCAGCAGCCTTAGGACTAGCTACTTAGGGGGGCAGTTCTTC. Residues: CASSLRTSYLGGQFF.

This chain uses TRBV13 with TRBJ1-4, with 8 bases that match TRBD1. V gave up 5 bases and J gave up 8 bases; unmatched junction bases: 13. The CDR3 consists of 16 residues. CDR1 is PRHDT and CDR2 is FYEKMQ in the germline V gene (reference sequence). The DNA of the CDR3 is TGTGCCAGCAGCCCATACCGACAGGGGCCCGCCGAAAAACTGTTTTTT. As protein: CASSPYRQGPAEKLFF. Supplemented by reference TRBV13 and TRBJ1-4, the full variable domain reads AAGVIQSPRHLIKEKRETATLKCYPIPRHDTVYWYQQGPGQDPQFLISFYEKMQSDKGSIPDRFSAQQFSDYHSELNMSSLELGDSALYFCASSPYRQGPAEKLFFGSGTQLSVL.

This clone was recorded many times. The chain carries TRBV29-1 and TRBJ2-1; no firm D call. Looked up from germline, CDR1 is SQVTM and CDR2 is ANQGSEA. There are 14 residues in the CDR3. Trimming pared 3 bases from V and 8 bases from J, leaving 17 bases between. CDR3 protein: CSVEGLDPVDEQFF. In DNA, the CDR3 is TGCAGCGTTGAGGGCCTAGACCCTGTTGATGAGCAGTTCTTC.

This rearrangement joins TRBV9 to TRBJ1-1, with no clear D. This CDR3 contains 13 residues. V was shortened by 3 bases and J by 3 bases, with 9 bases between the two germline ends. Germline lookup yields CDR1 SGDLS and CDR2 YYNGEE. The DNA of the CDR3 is TGTGCCAGCAGCGCCGGACGGCACACTGAAGCTTTCTTT. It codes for CASSAGRHTEAFF.

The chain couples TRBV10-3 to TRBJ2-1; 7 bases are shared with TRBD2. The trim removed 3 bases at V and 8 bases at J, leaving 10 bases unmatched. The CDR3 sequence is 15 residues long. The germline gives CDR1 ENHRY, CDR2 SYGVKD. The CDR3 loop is CAISDQGGTGDEQFF. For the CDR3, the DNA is TGTGCCATCAGTGACCAGGGAGGGACCGGCGATGAGCAGTTCTTC.

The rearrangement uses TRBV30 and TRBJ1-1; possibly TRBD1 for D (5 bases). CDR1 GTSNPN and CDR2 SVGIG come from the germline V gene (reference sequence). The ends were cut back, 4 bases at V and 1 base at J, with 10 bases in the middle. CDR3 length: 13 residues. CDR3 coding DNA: TGTGCCTGGAAGCACGGGGGGAACACTGAAGCTTTCTTT. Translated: CAWKHGGNTEAFF.

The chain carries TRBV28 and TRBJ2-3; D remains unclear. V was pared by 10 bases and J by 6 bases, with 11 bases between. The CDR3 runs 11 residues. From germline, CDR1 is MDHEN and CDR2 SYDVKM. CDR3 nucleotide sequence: TGTGCCACCACATTCCAGGATACGCAGTATTTT. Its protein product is CATTFQDTQYF.

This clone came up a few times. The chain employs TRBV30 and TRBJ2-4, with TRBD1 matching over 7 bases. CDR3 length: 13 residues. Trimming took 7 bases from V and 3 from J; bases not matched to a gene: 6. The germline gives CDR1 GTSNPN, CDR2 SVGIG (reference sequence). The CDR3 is CAYVGDSKNIQYF. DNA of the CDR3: TGTGCCTACGTGGGGGACAGCAAAAACATTCAGTACTTC.

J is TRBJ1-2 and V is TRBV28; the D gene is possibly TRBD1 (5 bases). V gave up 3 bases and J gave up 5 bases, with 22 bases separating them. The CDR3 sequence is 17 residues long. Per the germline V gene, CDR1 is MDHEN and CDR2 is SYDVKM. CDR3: CASSFPAGSPGGYGYTF. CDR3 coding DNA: TGTGCCAGCAGTTTCCCGGCAGGGAGCCCTGGGGGTTATGGCTACACCTTC.

CDR3 in DNA: TGTGCCATCAGTGAACCTAGAAGCGGGGGTGAGCAGTTCTTC. Translated, it gives CAISEPRSGGEQFF. This sequence joins TRBV10-3 and TRBJ2-1; 8 bases align to TRBD2. The CDR3 runs 14 residues. Germline V gives CDR1 ENHRY, CDR2 SYGVKD. The V and J ends lost 3 bases and 9 bases, in that order; junction bases with no gene match: 7.